This TCR beta chain appears in the sequencing data of a study of T-cell reconstitution after alpha-beta-depleted transplantation in children. Points from the study as a whole: Some patients showed high day-60 TCRbeta diversity, which derived from surviving recipient T cells and thymic progenitors. Counts and diversity of T cells one year after transplant came mostly from newly produced T cells. Alpha-beta T cells present about two months after transplant were reported to originate from several hundred expanded graft clones.

With regard to this clonotype: Antigen specificity is unknown.

For TCRbeta, the library was prepared with unique molecular identifiers. TCRdb itself ran the PCR reads through MiXCR, one entry per CDR3 protein. This sample has approximately 800,000 distinct CDR3 sequences, with roughly 15% found just once. The CDR3 loop spans 16 amino acids. V trimming: 0 bases; J trimming: 1 base; junction bases outside the gene matches: 3. The germline CDR1 and CDR2 sequences are SGHNT and YENEEA. This clonotype was sampled from a male patient aged 10 to 17 who had a stem cell transplant for acute lymphoblastic leukemia, so the T cells may come from the graft donor. The sequences come from PBMCs, mostly from graft donor cells, collected 360 days after TCRalphabeta/CD19-depleted stem cell transplant. The chain combines TRBV11-3 with TRBJ2-3, with 8 bases identical to TRBD2. DNA of the CDR3: TGTGCCAGCAGCTTAGACGGCGGGAGGCGCACAGATACGCAGTATTTT. Its translation is CASSLDGGRRTDTQYF.